This T cell receptor beta chain is from a study of blood T cells in healthy people across ages. Points from the study as a whole: Without sorted subsets, naive and antigen-experienced compartments could not be conclusively compared.

This CDR3 has 17 amino acids. Trimming took 8 bases from V and 4 from J; bases not matched to a gene: 15. A J-beta primer mix and a sample-barcoded 5' primer were used in a second PCR of roughly 6 to 12 cycles. Via MiXCR, TCRdb re-called the 5' RACE reads, giving one row per CDR3 protein. The sample consists of 950,000 to 1,200,000 distinct CDR3 sequences, around two fifths of them appearing once. In each sample, at least 6 million PBMCs were isolated. As for this clonotype: The antigen is unknown.

The J gene is TRBJ2-3, the V gene TRBV12-3 or TRBV12-4; 10 nucleotides match TRBD1. The origin of this receptor is a man between 18 and 29 years old in good health. Sequenced: blood. CDR3 nucleotide sequence: TGTGCCAGCTGTGGATACATCCGGGACAGGGGCGCAGATACGCAGTATTTT. It encodes CASCGYIRDRGADTQYF.